One and the same sample provided the 17 T cell receptor beta chains below, sequenced in a study of OX40 agonist ivuxolimab in advanced cancers. The data were produced by immunoSEQ multiplex PCR, yet TCRdb's version contains in-frame clones alone and is incomplete. This sample carries around 70,000 clones, around 84% of them seen once, and the ten largest clones take about 0.72%. Source: CD4+ or CD8+ T cells sorted from blood, taken in a trial of the OX40 agonist ivuxolimab. The receptor source for this set is an adult with an advanced solid tumor such as melanoma, head and neck, liver or kidney cancer.

The chain combines TRBV30 with TRBJ2-2; D unclear. Deletions cut 4 bases from V and 1 base from J, with 10 bases between. The germline CDR1 and CDR2 sequences are GTSNPN and SVGIG (reference sequence). CDR3 size: 14 residues. The CDR3 DNA sequence: TGTGCCTGGACTAGGCAGTTGAACACCGGGGAGCTGTTTTTT. It is translated as CAWTRQLNTGELFF.

This clone was seen a handful of times. The V call is TRBV19, the J call TRBJ1-5; D not resolved. The CDR3 sequence is 12 residues long. V was shortened by 8 bases and J by 3 bases, with 8 bases between the two germline ends. Germline-derived CDR1 and CDR2 are LNHDA and SQIVND (reference sequence). CDR3 sequence (DNA): TGTGCCAGTCGGAGCTCCAATCAGCCCCAGCATTTT. This encodes CASRSSNQPQHF.

The rearrangement links TRBV4-3 to TRBJ1-2; D unclear. Germline CDR1 is LGHNA and CDR2 is YSLEER. Deletions cut 4 bases from V and 5 bases from J, with 11 bases between. The CDR3 has 13 residues. CDR3 sequence reads: CASSLDLKYGYTF. CDR3 bases: TGCGCCAGCAGCCTAGATTTAAAGTATGGCTACACCTTC.

The chain carries TRBV19 and TRBJ2-2; no definite D call. Between the trimmed V and J ends, which lost 7 bases and 4 bases, there was a span of 13 bases. Germline values: CDR1 LNHDA, CDR2 SQIVND (reference sequence). This CDR3 has 14 amino acids. CDR3 bases: TGTGCCAGTATGGCCCAGGTCACCACCGGGGAGCTGTTTTTT. This encodes CASMAQVTTGELFF.

This CDR3 is CASSSGTGDSNEQFF. In DNA, the CDR3 is TGTGCCAGCAGTTCCGGGACAGGCGACTCCAATGAGCAGTTCTTC. The rearrangement joins TRBV11-3 to TRBJ2-1, with TRBD1 matching 8 bases. With 6 bases clipped from V and 6 bases from J, the junction kept 10 bases outside the gene matches. Looked up from germline, CDR1 is SGHNT and CDR2 is YENEEA. This CDR3 is built from 15 residues. The entire variable domain, with the rest obtained from reference TRBV11-3 and TRBJ2-1, is as follows: EAGVVQSPRYKIIEKKQPVAFWCNPISGHNTLYWYLQNLGQGPELLIRYENEEAVDDSQLPKDRFSAERLKGVDSTLKIQPAELGDSAVYLCASSSGTGDSNEQFFGPGTRLTVL.

The chain links TRBV28 to TRBJ1-2, with D tentatively TRBD1 (5 bases). Per germline, CDR1 MDHEN and CDR2 SYDVKM. V was clipped by 2 bases and J by 8 bases, with 15 bases between them. The CDR3 loop spans 14 amino acids. CDR3 protein: CASSLAGTPRGYTF. The CDR3 nucleotides read TGTGCCAGCAGTTTAGCCGGGACTCCAAGGGGCTACACCTTC.

J is TRBJ1-1 and V is TRBV11-2, with no clear D. The CDR3 is made up of 13 amino acids. Germline V gives CDR1 SGHAT, CDR2 FQNNGV. Trimming stripped 4 bases from V and 2 bases from J, with 8 bases between. CDR3 region: CASSSQANTEAFF. Written as DNA, the CDR3 is TGTGCCAGCAGCTCGCAGGCTAACACTGAAGCTTTCTTT.

The V gene is TRBV18, the J gene TRBJ1-5; no clear D. CDR3 size: 15 residues. V was pared by 3 bases and J by 0 bases, with 9 bases between. The V gene's germline CDR1 is KGHSH and CDR2 LQKENI. The CDR3 sequence is CASSPAFNSNQPQHF. CDR3 DNA sequence: TGTGCCAGCTCACCGGCATTCAATAGCAATCAGCCCCAGCATTTT.

This clone was picked up a small number of times. The chain is built from TRBV30 and TRBJ1-1; the D is unclear. This CDR3 is built from 13 residues. With 2 bases removed from V and 3 bases from J, the gap between germline ends came to 10 bases. The germline gives CDR1 GTSNPN, CDR2 SVGIG (reference sequence). CDR3 nucleotide sequence: TGTGCCTGGAGTCCGCTTCGGGACACTGAAGCTTTCTTT. Its protein is CAWSPLRDTEAFF. Complete variable domain (other parts from reference TRBV30 and TRBJ1-1): SQTIHQWPATLVQPVGSPLSLECTVEGTSNPNLYWYRQAAGRGLQLLFYSVGIGQISSEVPQNLSASRPQDRQFILSSKKLLLSDSGFYLCAWSPLRDTEAFFGQGTRLTVV.

This chain links TRBV4-2 with TRBJ2-1, with TRBD2 matching over 9 bases. CDR3 length: 14 amino acids. Germline values: CDR1 LGHNA, CDR2 YNFKEQ. V shed 1 base and J 8 bases; nucleotides not matched to a gene: 3. The CDR3 sequence is CASSQAQRGDEQFF. The CDR3 DNA is TGTGCCAGCAGCCAAGCCCAGCGGGGGGATGAGCAGTTCTTC.

J is TRBJ1-2 and V is TRBV18; D is ambiguous. CDR1 and CDR2 from the germline V gene are KGHSH and LQKENI. Trimming cost V 0 bases and J 7 bases, with 18 bases left between them. This CDR3 is 16 amino acids long. The CDR3 DNA reads as TGTGCCAGCTCACCACCGAGAGATTTGCAGCGAGTTGGCTACACCTTC. As protein: CASSPPRDLQRVGYTF.

With respect to this clone: The sample holds other DNA sequences that translate to the same CDR3. The rearrangement uses TRBV9 and TRBJ2-2, with 12 bases fitting TRBD2. V lost 0 bases and J lost 5; bases outside the gene matches: 2. This CDR3 has 16 amino acids. Germline assignment: CDR1 SGDLS and CDR2 YYNGEE. CDR3 residues: CASSVGLAGGTGELFF. The CDR3 nucleotides are TGTGCCAGCAGCGTAGGCCTAGCGGGAGGGACCGGGGAGCTGTTTTTT.

The rearrangement joins TRBV30 to TRBJ1-4; 7 positions agree with TRBD1. V lost 3 bases and J lost 4; bases outside the gene matches: 8. Germline assignment: CDR1 GTSNPN and CDR2 SVGIG (reference sequence). The CDR3 length is 15 residues. CDR3 bases: TGTGCCTGGAGCCCGGTAGGGGGCTTTAATGAAAAACTGTTTTTT. As protein: CAWSPVGGFNEKLFF.

The V and J genes are TRBV7-3 and TRBJ2-7; weak D call: TRBD2 (6 bases). Germline V gene lookup returns CDR1 SGHTA and CDR2 FQGTGA. The CDR3 loop spans 15 amino acids. Trimming stripped 2 bases from V and 0 bases from J, with 11 bases between. DNA of the CDR3: TGTGCCAGCAGCTTACTAGCGTACAGCTCCTACGAGCAGTACTTC. Translated: CASSLLAYSSYEQYF.

The rearrangement links TRBV6-5 to TRBJ2-1; D might be TRBD2 (5 bases). The V end lost 4 bases, the J end lost 7 bases, and 11 bases lay between the germline ends. There are 13 residues in the CDR3. CDR1 is MNHEY, CDR2 SVGAGI, per germline. The CDR3 loop is CASSFTRYNEQFF. The CDR3, as DNA: TGTGCCAGCAGTTTCACTAGGTATAATGAGCAGTTCTTC.

This chain links TRBV28 with TRBJ2-6; D tentatively fits TRBD1 or TRBD2 (5 bases each). From germline, CDR1 is MDHEN and CDR2 SYDVKM. CDR3 size: 17 residues. V shed 6 bases and J shed 0 bases, with 15 bases lying between them. For the CDR3, the DNA is TGTGCCAGCAGGAGGTACGGGGCCAGCTCTGGGGCCAACGTCCTGACTTTC. This encodes CASRRYGASSGANVLTF.

This chain joins TRBV10-1 and TRBJ1-1; D remains ambiguous. This CDR3 is 12 amino acids long. The germline gives CDR1 WNHNN, CDR2 SYGVQD (reference sequence). The V and J ends lost 5 bases and 7 bases respectively, with 11 bases between them. The chain's CDR3 is CASSSGTYEAFF. The CDR3 coding sequence is TGCGCCAGCAGTTCAGGTACTTATGAAGCTTTCTTT.